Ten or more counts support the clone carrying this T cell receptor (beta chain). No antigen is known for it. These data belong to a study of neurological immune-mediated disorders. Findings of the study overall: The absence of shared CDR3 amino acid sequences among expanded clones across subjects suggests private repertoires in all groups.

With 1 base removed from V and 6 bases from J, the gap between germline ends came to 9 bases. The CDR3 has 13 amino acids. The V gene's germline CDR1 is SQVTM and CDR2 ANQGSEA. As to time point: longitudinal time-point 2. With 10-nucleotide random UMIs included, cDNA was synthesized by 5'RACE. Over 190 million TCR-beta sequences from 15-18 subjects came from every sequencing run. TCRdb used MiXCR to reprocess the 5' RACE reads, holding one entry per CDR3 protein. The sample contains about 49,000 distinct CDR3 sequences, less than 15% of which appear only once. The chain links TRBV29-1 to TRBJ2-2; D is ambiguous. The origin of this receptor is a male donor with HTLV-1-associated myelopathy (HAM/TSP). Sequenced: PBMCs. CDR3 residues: CSVEAGLAGELFF. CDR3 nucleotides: TGCAGCGTTGAAGCCGGGCTAGCCGGGGAGCTGTTTTTT.